This TCR beta chain was observed in a study of blood T cell repertoires in COVID-19. Germline V gene data show CDR1 as SGHNT and CDR2 as YENEEA. V lost 5 bases and J lost 3; bases outside the gene matches: 3. The CDR3 has 13 amino acids. Methods used by the authors: Amplification with reference gene primers provided the estimates of nucleated cell counts. Method: immunoSEQ multiplex PCR; TCRdb's copy keeps in-frame clones and lacks some. The D gene and trimming were derived from the DNA, and the V and J assignments and clone size from that table. The table has approximately 150,000 clones, over 80% seen once. Adults between roughly 18 and 90 years of age took part from under 25 US areas. Contact with a PCR-confirmed or clinician-diagnosed COVID-19 case occurred within 2 weeks of entry.

The receptor's source is a man in his 70s who had been exposed to COVID-19. The V call is TRBV11-3, the J call TRBJ2-7, with 8 bases lining up with TRBD1. Material for sequencing was PBMCs or T cells enriched from blood (not recorded which). The CDR3 is CASSQGQGYEQYF. The CDR3 DNA reads as TGTGCCAGCAGCCAAGGACAGGGCTACGAGCAGTACTTC.